This T cell receptor (beta chain) is from a study of spatial heterogeneity in lung cancer. Each molecule of TCR cDNA was tagged with one unique molecular identifier. Each CDR3 protein gets one entry after TCRdb re-called the 5' RACE reads with MiXCR. Of some 15,000 distinct CDR3 sequences in the sample, 10% to 11% were seen once. The time point: sample taken at primary tumor resection. Unsorted whole RNA samples from tumor, nontumor lung or frozen PBMC were sequenced. A total of around 76 untreated early-stage non-small cell lung cancer patients served as donors. Many counts were recorded for this clonotype. V shed 2 bases and J 4 bases; nucleotides not matched to a gene: 4. This CDR3 comprises 15 residues. In germline, CDR1 is MNHNS, CDR2 SASEGT.

This chain connects TRBV6-1 to TRBJ2-5, with 10 bases aligning to TRBD2. The material sequenced was PBMCs, taken at surgery. The TCR sequence derives from a female donor with early-stage non-small cell lung cancer. The CDR3 loop reads CASSERAGGPETQYF. The CDR3 DNA sequence: TGTGCCAGCAGTGAAAGAGCGGGGGGGCCAGAGACCCAGTACTTC.